This T cell receptor beta chain was retrieved from a study of cytomegalovirus exposure and HLA in healthy donors. Primers for the PCR totalled 60 Vbeta and 13 Jbeta. Sequencing was performed with immunoSEQ multiplex PCR; in TCRdb, only in-frame clones are kept and a portion is missing. The table includes roughly 150,000 clones, around a tenth detected once. V gave up 6 bases and J gave up 5 bases; unmatched junction bases: 10. The CDR3 is 15 amino acids. CDR1 MDHEN and CDR2 SYDVKM come from the germline V gene. Remarks on this clone: Its target is unknown.

Study-wide results and limits: Presence/absence analyses assumed roughly uniform sequencing depth across donors.

The chain has TRBV28 and TRBJ2-1; 7 bases are shared with TRBD2. Sequencing was done on a sample of PBMCs. The clonotype comes from a male donor in good health and CMV-seronegative. As DNA, the CDR3 is TGTGCCAGCAGCCTTCGGGCTAGCGGAAACAATGAGCAGTTCTTC. It yields the protein CASSLRASGNNEQFF.